The text below deals with one TCR beta chain. The sample holds other DNA sequences that translate to the same CDR3. Authors' data handling: Nucleated cell number was recorded as an estimate derived from reference gene primer amplification. Sequencing was performed with immunoSEQ multiplex PCR; in TCRdb, only in-frame clones are kept and a portion is missing. The D gene and trimming were derived from the DNA, and the V and J assignments and clone size from that table. The sample includes under 250,000 clones, 70% to 90% of them seen just once. This sample stems from a study of blood T cell repertoires in COVID-19. Study as a whole: COVID-19 samples, acute and convalescent, were from the United States, Italy and Spain. T cells, B-cell-depleted T cells, or PBMCs supplied cDNA or gDNA.

This CDR3 is built from 15 residues. Germline trimming cut 6 bases from V and 1 base from J; bases unmatched to any gene: 1. Germline CDR1 is SGHVS and CDR2 is FNYEAQ. The source is a man between 60 and 75 years old with acute or convalescent COVID-19. Specimen: peripheral blood. The V call is TRBV7-6, the J call TRBJ2-2; TRBD1 aligns across 11 bases. This chain's CDR3 is CASRGTGGNTGELFF. The CDR3 DNA reads TGTGCCAGCAGGGGGACAGGGGGGAACACCGGGGAGCTGTTTTTT.